The 21 T cell receptor beta chains below all came from one sample that was sequenced in a study of cytomegalovirus exposure and HLA in healthy donors. PCR primers comprised 60 Vbeta and 13 Jbeta primers. The repertoire was sequenced with immunoSEQ multiplex PCR; TCRdb's copy has only in-frame clones and lacks some. The table has under 200,000 clones, 60% to 80% seen once; the top ten hold around 1.5%. What was sequenced was PBMCs. These receptors all come from a woman aged 25 to 39 in good health and CMV-seronegative.

This chain joins TRBV6-6 and TRBJ1-2; the D is unclear. The CDR3 consists of 15 residues. The V gene lost 4 bases and the J gene lost 5 bases, with 17 bases spanning the gap. The germline gives CDR1 MNHNY, CDR2 SVGAGI (reference sequence). CDR3 DNA: TGTGCCAGCAGTTTTTCCAAGGTGGCGGGGTATGGCTACACCTTC. As protein: CASSFSKVAGYGYTF.

J is TRBJ1-2 and V is TRBV5-4; D gene uncertain. CDR3 length: 12 residues. With 0 bases removed from V and 7 bases from J, the gap between germline ends came to 7 bases. Germline V gives CDR1 SGHNT, CDR2 YYREEE (reference sequence). CDR3 region: CASSLVEGGYTF. The CDR3 DNA reads TGTGCCAGCAGCTTGGTTGAGGGTGGCTACACCTTC.

This clone was seen more than once but under ten times. The identical CDR3 is also encoded by other nucleotide sequences in the sample. V gene TRBV5-4 combines with J gene TRBJ2-5; 9 bases line up with TRBD2. The CDR3 extends over 15 amino acids. Germline V gene sequence: CDR1 SGHNT, CDR2 YYREEE (reference sequence). V lost 0 bases to trimming and J lost 2 bases; unmatched junction nucleotides: 2. The CDR3 DNA reads as TGTGCCAGCAGCTTGGGGCTAGCGGGGCAAGAGACCCAGTACTTC. It translates to CASSLGLAGQETQYF.

The CDR3 loop reads CASSPGTTGAGELFF. Here the CDR3 DNA reads TGTGCCAGCAGCCCCGGGACTACTGGGGCCGGGGAGCTGTTTTTT. The rearrangement uses TRBV5-4 and TRBJ2-2, with TRBD2 identical over 7 bases. The germline gives CDR1 SGHNT, CDR2 YYREEE (reference sequence). The J segment lost 6 bases and the V segment lost 4 bases, leaving 9 bases of the junction unmatched. This CDR3 spans 15 amino acids.

V and J are TRBV15 and TRBJ1-4; D remains unclear. The CDR3 length is 16 residues. The V end lost 4 bases, the J end lost 0 bases, and 12 bases lay between the germline ends. Germline V gene lookup returns CDR1 LNHNV and CDR2 YYDKDF (reference sequence). This CDR3 is CATSTNKEATNEKLFF. The CDR3 DNA sequence: TGTGCCACCAGCACCAACAAAGAAGCAACTAATGAAAAACTGTTTTTT.

This clone was picked up a small number of times. The J gene is TRBJ1-3, the V gene TRBV6-1; D call uncertain. The CDR3 consists of 14 residues. Germline V gives CDR1 MNHNS, CDR2 SASEGT. Trimming took 6 bases from V and 1 from J, leaving 10 bases between them. CDR3: CASSPGNSGNTIYF. The CDR3 coding sequence is TGTGCCAGCAGCCCGGGAAATTCTGGAAACACCATATATTTT.

CDR3 sequence reads: CASSFKQSSYEQYF. The CDR3 nucleotides are TGTGCCAGCAGCTTTAAACAGAGCTCCTACGAGCAGTACTTC. The chain employs TRBV5-4 and TRBJ2-7; D gene ambiguous. V was cut by 2 bases and J by 0 bases, with 9 bases left in between. This CDR3 comprises 14 residues. The germline CDR1 and CDR2 sequences are SGHNT and YYREEE (reference sequence).

The sample holds one count of this clone. The V gene is TRBV15, the J gene TRBJ2-5; a weak D match, TRBD1 (6 bases). Trimming pared 1 base from V and 2 bases from J, leaving 14 bases between. The CDR3 loop spans 16 amino acids. Germline V gives CDR1 LNHNV, CDR2 YYDKDF (reference sequence). CDR3 sequence reads: CATSRGSRGVQETQYF. The CDR3 nucleotides are TGTGCCACCAGCAGAGGGAGCAGGGGCGTTCAAGAGACCCAGTACTTC. Based on the CDR3 plus reference TRBV15 and TRBJ2-5, the full variable domain is DAMVIQNPRYQVTQFGKPVTLSCSQTLNHNVMYWYQQKSSQAPKLLFHYYDKDFNNEADTPDNFQSRRPNTSFCFLDIRSPGLGDTAMYLCATSRGSRGVQETQYFGPGTRLLVL.

This sequence joins TRBV2 and TRBJ1-2; D is unresolved. Germline V CDR1 and CDR2: SNHLY, FYNNEI. Trimming removed 6 bases from V and 2 bases from J, with 16 bases in between. CDR3 length: 15 residues. CDR3 bases: TGTGCCAGCAGCGTTTCTAGATTACCCAACTATGGCTACACCTTC. Protein: CASSVSRLPNYGYTF. Together with reference TRBV2 and TRBJ1-2, the CDR3 gives the full variable domain: EPEVTQTPSHQVTQMGQEVILRCVPISNHLYFYWYRQILGQKVEFLVSFYNNEISEKSEIFDDQFSVERPDGSNFTLKIRSTKLEDSAMYFCASSVSRLPNYGYTFGSGTRLTVV.

The chain is built from TRBV5-1 and TRBJ2-2; possibly TRBD2 for D (6 bases). This CDR3 contains 16 residues. Trimming removed 4 bases from V and 7 bases from J, with 20 bases in between. Germline V gene lookup returns CDR1 SGHRS and CDR2 YFSETQ. CDR3 residues: CASSAGRRYLLGELFF. Written as DNA, the CDR3 is TGCGCCAGCAGCGCGGGACGGCGTTACCTTCTCGGGGAGCTGTTTTTT. Using reference TRBV5-1 and TRBJ2-2 for the parts outside the CDR3, the full variable domain is KAGVTQTPRYLIKTRGQQVTLSCSPISGHRSVSWYQQTPGQGLQFLFEYFSETQRNKGNFPGRFSGRQFSNSRSEMNVSTLELGDSALYLCASSAGRRYLLGELFFGEGSRLTVL.

V is TRBV7-9 and J is TRBJ2-7; 8 positions match TRBD1. The germline CDR1 and CDR2 sequences are SEHNR and FQNEAQ (reference sequence). The CDR3 is 15 residues long. Losses at the gene ends were 0 bases for V and 2 bases for J; bases not matched to a gene: 3. CDR3 DNA sequence: TGTGCCAGCAGCTTAGCAGGACAGGGCACCTACGAGCAGTACTTC. Amino acids: CASSLAGQGTYEQYF.

As concerns this clone: Other DNA sequences in this specimen translate into the identical CDR3. V usage is TRBV5-1 and J usage is TRBJ1-5; D is possibly TRBD1 (5 bases). Germline V gene sequence: CDR1 SGHRS, CDR2 YFSETQ. CDR3 length: 13 amino acids. The V gene lost 0 bases and the J gene lost 6 bases, with 7 bases spanning the gap. The CDR3 loop is CASSLGGGQPQHF. Here the CDR3 DNA reads TGCGCCAGCAGCTTGGGGGGCGGTCAGCCCCAGCATTTT.

The V and J genes are TRBV6-5 and TRBJ1-3; D unresolved. The ends were cut back, 4 bases at V and 5 bases at J, with 6 bases in the middle. Germline-derived CDR1 and CDR2 are MNHEY and SVGAGI. The CDR3 is 12 residues long. Here the CDR3 DNA reads TGTGCCAGCAGTTCCATTCGAAACACCATATATTTT. Protein sequence: CASSSIRNTIYF.

V gene TRBV9 combines with J gene TRBJ1-2; D remains ambiguous. Germline V gene data show CDR1 as SGDLS and CDR2 as YYNGEE. Trimming left V 4 bases short and J 8 bases short, with 12 bases between. This CDR3 is built from 12 residues. The CDR3 coding sequence is TGTGCCAGCAGCACTCGATCGGGAGGCTACACCTTC. It codes for CASSTRSGGYTF.

This clone has more than one count but fewer than ten. The chain carries TRBV5-4 and TRBJ1-1; the D is unclear. Trimming shortened V by 3 bases and J by 3 bases, and 12 bases separated the two germline ends. The CDR3 runs 14 residues. Germline CDR1 SGHNT, CDR2 YYREEE (reference sequence). The CDR3 sequence: CASSSISEDTEAFF. DNA for the CDR3: TGTGCCAGCAGCTCTATTTCAGAGGACACTGAAGCTTTCTTT.

This chain uses TRBV2 with TRBJ2-2, with a possible D match to TRBD2 (6 bases). Germline V gene sequence: CDR1 SNHLY, CDR2 FYNNEI. Trimming pared 8 bases from V and 6 bases from J, leaving 13 bases between. The CDR3 is 13 amino acids. The CDR3 region has the DNA TGTGCCAGCGGAGGGGACCCACCCGGGGAGCTGTTTTTT. Protein: CASGGDPPGELFF. Variable domain in full (rest from reference TRBV2 and TRBJ2-2): EPEVTQTPSHQVTQMGQEVILRCVPISNHLYFYWYRQILGQKVEFLVSFYNNEISEKSEIFDDQFSVERPDGSNFTLKIRSTKLEDSAMYFCASGGDPPGELFFGEGSRLTVL.

This chain joins TRBV23-1 and TRBJ1-2; D is undetermined. TRBV23-1 is assigned to the ORF class and has an uncertain function. This CDR3 spans 14 amino acids. Trimming took 3 bases from V and 7 from J, leaving 15 bases between them. The CDR3 sequence: CASSHGVERCGYTF. The CDR3 DNA sequence: TGCGCCAGCAGTCATGGGGTGGAGCGGTGTGGCTACACCTTC.

J is TRBJ2-5 and V is TRBV5-6, with D unresolved. Per the germline V gene, CDR1 is SGHDT and CDR2 is YYEEEE. The V end lost 0 bases, the J end lost 5 bases, and 14 bases lay between the germline ends. CDR3 length equals 15 residues. Here the CDR3 reads CASSLVGAVEETQYF. The CDR3, as DNA: TGTGCCAGCAGCTTGGTCGGTGCGGTGGAGGAGACCCAGTACTTC.

The chain combines TRBV5-1 with TRBJ1-4, with unresolved D. CDR1 is SGHRS and CDR2 is YFSETQ in the germline V gene. This CDR3 spans 16 amino acids. V was shortened by 4 bases and J by 0 bases, with 13 bases between the two germline ends. In DNA form, the CDR3 reads TGCGCCAGCAGCCCAGGCTCATTTGCAACTAATGAAAAACTGTTTTTT. Translating gives CASSPGSFATNEKLFF.

This chain uses TRBV2 with TRBJ1-5; D may be TRBD1 (6 bases). The CDR3 has 15 residues. CDR1 and CDR2 (germline): SNHLY, FYNNEI. Trimming left V 5 bases short and J 3 bases short, with 14 bases between. The CDR3 loop is CASSLITGYNQPQHF. The CDR3 coding sequence is TGTGCCAGCAGTCTCATCACAGGGTACAATCAGCCCCAGCATTTT.

The chain employs TRBV5-4 and TRBJ2-7; D is possibly TRBD2 (5 bases). Germline CDR1 is SGHNT and CDR2 is YYREEE (reference sequence). This CDR3 is 14 amino acids long. V lost 4 bases to trimming and J lost 3 bases, with 14 bases between them. CDR3 sequence: CASSMGGGSYEQYF. The CDR3 DNA reads TGTGCCAGCAGCATGGGCGGTGGGAGCTACGAGCAGTACTTC.